These 26 T cell receptor beta chains share one sample of origin, sequenced in a study of blood T cell repertoires in COVID-19. The protocol was immunoSEQ multiplex PCR, while the TCRdb copy is restricted to in-frame clones and leaves out a portion. The sample carries 110,000 to 150,000 clones, 84% recorded once. Sequenced material: peripheral blood. These receptors were collected from a human donor in a cohort sampled during active COVID-19.

The V and J genes are TRBV19 and TRBJ1-1, with TRBD1 identical over 9 bases. V gave up 5 bases and J gave up 5 bases; unmatched junction bases: 9. Germline V gives CDR1 LNHDA, CDR2 SQIVND (reference sequence). This CDR3 is built from 15 residues. CDR3 nucleotide sequence: TGTGCCAGTAGTCCCTCGGTGACAGGGGGGACTGAAGCTTTCTTT. Protein: CASSPSVTGGTEAFF.

This clone was picked up one time. The V and J genes are TRBV20-1 and TRBJ1-2; tentative D call: TRBD1 (5 bases). The CDR3 totals 11 residues. V was pared by 5 bases and J by 8 bases, with 12 bases between. Germline values: CDR1 DFQATT, CDR2 SNEGSKA (reference sequence). The CDR3 nucleotides are TGCAGTGCTCGGGGGAGGGTAGGCTACACCTTC. Translated: CSARGRVGYTF.

V and J are TRBV7-2 and TRBJ1-2, with 7 bases aligning to TRBD1. The CDR3 spans 14 residues. Losses at the gene ends were 1 base for V and 4 bases for J; bases not matched to a gene: 3. Germline loops: CDR1 SGHTA, CDR2 FQGNSA. In DNA, the CDR3 is TGTGCCAGCAGCTTAGGTGGGACAGTCTATGGCTACACCTTC. Its protein is CASSLGGTVYGYTF.

This chain connects TRBV6-2 or TRBV6-3 to TRBJ1-2, with D perhaps TRBD1 (5 bases). The length of the CDR3 is 13 residues. Per the germline V gene, CDR1 is MNHEY and CDR2 is SVGEGT. With 4 bases removed from V and 2 bases from J, the gap between germline ends came to 8 bases. CDR3 sequence (DNA): TGTGCCAGCAGTTGGTCAGGGAACTATGGCTACACCTTC. It encodes CASSWSGNYGYTF.

The rearrangement uses TRBV19 and TRBJ1-2; D possibly corresponds to TRBD1 (5 bases). V was trimmed by 0 bases and J by 7 bases, leaving 12 bases between them. The CDR3 contains 14 residues. Germline CDR1 reads LNHDA; CDR2 reads SQIVND (reference sequence). The CDR3 reads CASSIDQGAGGYTF. The CDR3, as DNA: TGTGCCAGTAGTATAGATCAGGGAGCGGGTGGCTACACCTTC.

V and J are TRBV5-8 and TRBJ2-3; D unclear. V was trimmed by 1 base and J by 6 bases, leaving 12 bases between them. This CDR3 comprises 14 residues. CDR1 is SGHTS and CDR2 is YDEGEE in the germline V gene. The CDR3 DNA is TGTGCCAGCAGCTTGTCCCAGTGGGCGGATACGCAGTATTTT. It yields the protein CASSLSQWADTQYF.

The chain combines TRBV12-3 or TRBV12-4 with TRBJ1-1; the D gene is possibly TRBD1 (6 bases). Trimming removed 1 base at V and 5 bases at J, with 8 bases between. The CDR3 is 13 residues long. This chain's CDR3 is CASSLEGVTEAFF. The CDR3 DNA reads as TGTGCCAGCAGTTTAGAGGGGGTAACTGAAGCTTTCTTT.

The chain has TRBV9 and TRBJ1-1; TRBD1 matches 7 bases. J was trimmed by 5 bases and V by 2 bases; bases with no gene match: 3. This CDR3 is built from 13 residues. Looked up from germline, CDR1 is SGDLS and CDR2 is YYNGEE. The CDR3 is CASSVHRGTEAFF. CDR3 bases: TGTGCCAGCAGCGTCCACAGGGGAACTGAAGCTTTCTTT.

V gene TRBV19 combines with J gene TRBJ1-1; D gene unclear. The germline V and J ends were trimmed by 0 bases and 0 bases, with 20 bases remaining between them. The CDR3 sequence is 19 residues long. Germline-derived CDR1 and CDR2 are LNHDA and SQIVND (reference sequence). The CDR3 DNA sequence: TGTGCCAGTAGTATAGATCCGCGGAGAAGTGACGGATTGAACACTGAAGCTTTCTTT. It specifies CASSIDPRRSDGLNTEAFF.

The chain uses TRBV2 and TRBJ1-1, with D perhaps matching TRBD1 (6 bases). This CDR3 is built from 17 residues. CDR1 is SNHLY and CDR2 is FYNNEI in the germline V gene. The V end lost 4 bases, the J end lost 1 base, and 19 bases lay between the germline ends. DNA of the CDR3: TGTGCCAGCAGTGGATGGACAGCCAAAGAAAGGAACACTGAAGCTTTCTTT. Protein product: CASSGWTAKERNTEAFF.

The rearrangement joins TRBV5-1 to TRBJ2-2; 9 nucleotides match TRBD2. The CDR3 is made up of 16 amino acids. Trimming took 3 bases from V and 2 from J; bases not matched to a gene: 5. CDR1 and CDR2 (germline): SGHRS, YFSETQ. This CDR3 reads CASSWASGTNTGELFF. Here the CDR3 DNA reads TGCGCCAGCAGCTGGGCTAGCGGGACCAACACCGGGGAGCTGTTTTTT.

The J gene is TRBJ1-1, the V gene TRBV30, with D perhaps matching TRBD1 (5 bases). The CDR3 sequence is 13 residues long. Germline-derived CDR1 and CDR2 are GTSNPN and SVGIG (reference sequence). V lost 3 bases to trimming and J lost 1 base, with 9 bases between them. The CDR3 region has the DNA TGTGCCTGGAGAGTCCAGGGGAACACTGAAGCTTTCTTT. Encoded protein: CAWRVQGNTEAFF.

The V call is TRBV19, the J call TRBJ1-5; TRBD1 matches at 7 bases. Germline CDR1 and CDR2: LNHDA and SQIVND (reference sequence). V gave up 7 bases and J gave up 2 bases; unmatched junction bases: 14. The CDR3 runs 17 residues. The CDR3: CASIGGTGEVGNQPQHF. As DNA, the CDR3 is TGTGCCAGTATCGGAGGAACAGGGGAGGTGGGCAATCAGCCCCAGCATTTT. Filled out from reference TRBV19 and TRBJ1-5, the complete variable domain reads DGGITQSPKYLFRKEGQNVTLSCEQNLNHDAMYWYRQDPGQGLRLIYYSQIVNDFQKGDIAEGYSVSREKKESFPLTVTSAQKNPTAFYLCASIGGTGEVGNQPQHFGDGTRLSIL.

This chain uses TRBV4-2 with TRBJ2-1, with 7 bases lining up with TRBD2. The CDR3 has 17 residues. The V segment lost 1 base and the J segment 6 bases; nucleotides outside the gene matches: 12. The germline V gene has CDR1 LGHNA and CDR2 YNFKEQ. CDR3 residues: CASSQVTGAGLSNEQFF. The CDR3 DNA reads TGTGCCAGCAGCCAAGTGACTGGAGCGGGATTGAGCAATGAGCAGTTCTTC.

The chain uses TRBV28 and TRBJ1-2; D perhaps matches TRBD1 (5 bases). Trimming took off 4 bases at V and 4 bases at J, with 13 bases between the two ends. The germline V gene has CDR1 MDHEN and CDR2 SYDVKM. This CDR3 contains 14 residues. CDR3 in amino acids: CASSSLGGFYGYTF. CDR3 coding DNA: TGTGCCAGCAGTTCCTTGGGGGGGTTCTATGGCTACACCTTC.

CDR3 sequence reads: CASTRQGARTGTDTQYF. The CDR3 bases are TGCGCCAGCACCAGGCAGGGGGCTCGCACAGGCACAGATACGCAGTATTTT. The V gene is TRBV5-1, the J gene TRBJ2-3; 8 nucleotides align to TRBD1. Germline V gives CDR1 SGHRS, CDR2 YFSETQ. This CDR3 has 17 residues. V was clipped by 6 bases and J by 1 base; unmatched bases: 13.

The J gene is TRBJ2-2, the V gene TRBV5-1; D unclear. Germline CDR1 is SGHRS and CDR2 is YFSETQ. V was cut by 1 base and J by 1 base, with 11 bases left in between. This CDR3 contains 16 residues. CDR3 in amino acids: CASSLQQPLNTGELFF. The CDR3 DNA sequence: TGCGCCAGCAGCTTGCAACAACCCTTGAACACCGGGGAGCTGTTTTTT.

The chain combines TRBV10-3 with TRBJ2-1; 7 bases match TRBD2. Looked up from germline, CDR1 is ENHRY and CDR2 is SYGVKD. J lost 7 bases, V lost 3 bases, and 3 bases had no gene match. The length of the CDR3 is 13 residues. CDR3 in DNA: TGTGCCATCAGTGAATCCGGGAGGAATGAGCAGTTCTTC. Residues: CAISESGRNEQFF.

This rearrangement joins TRBV7-7 to TRBJ1-1, with D unclear. V shed 4 bases and J shed 1 base, with 7 bases lying between them. CDR1 SSHAT and CDR2 FNYEAQ come from the germline V gene (reference sequence). The CDR3 is 13 amino acids. The chain's CDR3 is CASSSQQNTEAFF. DNA for the CDR3: TGTGCCAGCAGCTCACAACAGAACACTGAAGCTTTCTTT.

This clone was found a few times. CDR3 in amino acids: CASSRYLGDRTSYGYTF. DNA for the CDR3: TGTGCCAGCAGCCGATACTTAGGGGACAGAACTTCCTATGGCTACACCTTC. The chain has TRBV4-2 and TRBJ1-2; 7 nucleotides agree with TRBD1. Germline-derived CDR1 and CDR2 are LGHNA and YNFKEQ. Losses at the gene ends were 4 bases for V and 4 bases for J; bases not matched to a gene: 15. This CDR3 has 17 residues.

This rearrangement joins TRBV2 to TRBJ2-5, with D perhaps TRBD2 (7 bases). The V and J ends lost 5 bases and 4 bases respectively, with 17 bases between them. CDR1 is SNHLY and CDR2 is FYNNEI in the germline V gene. The CDR3 totals 15 residues. The CDR3 region is CASSLRGGGGETQYF. Written as DNA, the CDR3 is TGTGCCAGCAGTCTAAGGGGGGGAGGGGGAGAGACCCAGTACTTC.

The rearrangement uses TRBV3-1 (or the pseudogene TRBV3-2) and TRBJ2-1; 9 bases are shared with TRBD2. There are 15 residues in the CDR3. Germline V gene data show CDR1 as LGHDT and CDR2 as YNNKEL (reference sequence). V shed 1 base and J 15 bases; nucleotides not matched to a gene: 13. CDR3 sequence reads: CASSQGTAGGLKRFF. CDR3 bases: TGTGCCAGCAGCCAAGGGACAGCGGGGGGCCTCAAACGGTTCTTC.

The V call is TRBV19, the J call TRBJ1-5, with D maybe TRBD1 (5 bases). The CDR3 runs 15 residues. Germline CDR1 reads LNHDA; CDR2 reads SQIVND (reference sequence). The germline V and J ends were trimmed by 3 bases and 3 bases, with 12 bases remaining between them. For the CDR3, the DNA is TGTGCCAGTAGTATGGACCAGGGATACAATCAGCCCCAGCATTTT. Translated, it gives CASSMDQGYNQPQHF.

Comments on this clone: Other nucleotide sequences from this sample produce the same CDR3. This rearrangement joins TRBV18 to TRBJ2-7, with a weak D call TRBD1 (6 bases). The CDR3 runs 14 residues. V lost 4 bases, J lost 1 base, and 11 bases lay in between. Looked up from germline, CDR1 is KGHSH and CDR2 is LQKENI. In nucleotides, the CDR3 is TGTGCCAGCTCACGGGGGCTTACTTCCTACGAGCAGTACTTC. Its translation: CASSRGLTSYEQYF.

This chain connects TRBV2 to TRBJ2-5, with D possibly being TRBD2 (5 bases). The CDR3 has 13 amino acids. CDR1 and CDR2 (germline): SNHLY, FYNNEI. The V end lost 4 bases, the J end lost 5 bases, and 11 bases lay between the germline ends. The CDR3 DNA reads as TGTGCCAGCAGTGTAGGGCGGGCGGAGACCCAGTACTTC. Protein: CASSVGRAETQYF.

The chain has TRBV11-2 and TRBJ1-1; the D is unclear. With 2 bases removed from V and 5 bases from J, the gap between germline ends came to 9 bases. The V gene's germline CDR1 is SGHAT and CDR2 FQNNGV. CDR3 length equals 13 residues. The CDR3 is CASSLQASTEAFF. CDR3 nucleotide sequence: TGTGCCAGCAGCTTACAGGCCTCGACTGAAGCTTTCTTT.